The 27 T cell receptor beta chains given below trace back to one sample, sequenced in a study of blood T cells in healthy people across ages. Next came a second PCR, run for about 6 to 11 cycles, which used a sample-barcoded 5' primer along with a J-beta primer mix. TCRdb reanalysed the 5' RACE reads using MiXCR and keeps one entry per CDR3 protein. The sample yields roughly 700,000 distinct CDR3 sequences, 45% to 50% seen once. Sample: blood. Receptors originate from a woman aged 55-69 years in good health.

V gene TRBV7-3 combines with J gene TRBJ2-7; the match to TRBD1 covers 8 bases. The V segment lost 6 bases and the J segment 1 base; nucleotides outside the gene matches: 11. This CDR3 contains 16 residues. Germline V CDR1 and CDR2: SGHTA, FQGTGA. CDR3 in DNA: TGTGCCAGCAGGGGTTCCGGGACAGGAAGATCCTACGAGCAGTACTTC. Amino acid sequence: CASRGSGTGRSYEQYF.

This clonotype occurred a few times. The chain recombines TRBV7-3 with TRBJ2-1, with D possibly matching TRBD2 (6 bases). CDR1 and CDR2 from the germline V gene are SGHTA and FQGTGA. V lost 4 bases and J 7 bases, leaving 23 bases between the germline ends. This CDR3 spans 17 amino acids. CDR3 residues: CASSSSRLTGARNEQFF. CDR3 DNA: TGTGCCAGCAGCTCTTCTCGATTGACGGGAGCACGAAATGAGCAGTTCTTC.

This clonotype was counted at least ten times. The chain employs TRBV7-2 and TRBJ2-5; the D is unclear. Per the germline V gene, CDR1 is SGHTA and CDR2 is FQGNSA. This CDR3 has 13 amino acids. V lost 1 base and J lost 2, with 5 bases in between. The chain's CDR3 is CASSLVPQETQYF. CDR3 nucleotide sequence: TGTGCCAGCAGCTTAGTTCCACAAGAGACCCAGTACTTC.

V usage is TRBV7-8 and J usage is TRBJ2-7; 11 bases agree with TRBD2. This CDR3 is 15 amino acids long. With 5 bases clipped from V and 4 bases from J, the junction kept 7 bases outside the gene matches. CDR1 SGHVS and CDR2 FQNEAQ come from the germline V gene. The CDR3 loop reads CASSISGRASYEQYF. In DNA, the CDR3 is TGTGCCAGCAGCATTAGCGGGAGGGCCTCTTACGAGCAGTACTTC. The variable domain in full, with the rest retrieved from reference TRBV7-8 and TRBJ2-7, is GAGVSQSPRYKVAKRGQDVALRCDPISGHVSLFWYQQALGQGPEFLTYFQNEAQLDKSGLPSDRFFAERPEGSVSTLKIQRTQQEDSAVYLCASSISGRASYEQYFGPGTRLTVT.

CDR3 nucleotide sequence: TGTGCCAGCAGACCAGCGGGGAGGGGAGATACGCAGTATTTT. It specifies CASRPAGRGDTQYF. This chain uses TRBV6-2 or TRBV6-3 with TRBJ2-3, with 7 nucleotides matching TRBD2. There are 14 residues in the CDR3. Germline CDR1 reads MNHEY; CDR2 reads SVGEGT. V trimming: 6 bases; J trimming: 5 bases; junction bases outside the gene matches: 8.

The V and J genes are TRBV28 and TRBJ2-7; 7 bases match TRBD1. Germline lookup yields CDR1 MDHEN and CDR2 SYDVKM. The CDR3 has 13 residues. Trimming cost V 5 bases and J 3 bases; bases outside gene matches: 4. The CDR3 DNA sequence: TGTGCCAGCAGTGTAGACAGGGACTACGAGCAGTACTTC. It is translated as CASSVDRDYEQYF.

V usage is TRBV7-8 and J usage is TRBJ2-4; 8 bases fit TRBD2. The DNA matches TRBJ2-7 better at its end, which makes the J call doubtful. The germline CDR1 and CDR2 sequences are SGHVS and FQNEAQ. CDR3 length: 14 amino acids. DNA for the CDR3: TGTGCCAGCAGCCCCTCGGGAGGGCAATACGAGCAGTACTTC. Protein sequence: CASSPSGGQYEQYF.

This clonotype showed up just a few times. V and J are TRBV20-1 and TRBJ2-3, with D perhaps matching TRBD1 (5 bases). This CDR3 is built from 12 residues. CDR1 is DFQATT and CDR2 is SNEGSKA in the germline V gene (reference sequence). V was clipped by 2 bases and J by 5 bases, with 8 bases between them. This chain's CDR3 is CSARQGKDTQYF. CDR3 sequence (DNA): TGCAGTGCTAGACAGGGAAAAGATACGCAGTATTTT.

This clonotype was observed a handful of times. V and J are TRBV6-1 and TRBJ1-2; D uncertain. The ends were cut back, 4 bases at V and 1 base at J, with 7 bases in the middle. Germline loops: CDR1 MNHNS, CDR2 SASEGT. The CDR3 totals 13 residues. CDR3 residues: CASSGGFNYGYTF. CDR3 nucleotide sequence: TGTGCCAGCAGTGGCGGGTTTAACTATGGCTACACCTTC.

This sequence joins TRBV6-5 and TRBJ2-5, with D perhaps TRBD1 (5 bases). The CDR3 consists of 13 residues. CDR1 and CDR2 from the germline V gene are MNHEY and SVGAGI. V lost 5 bases and J lost 5, with 12 bases in between. The CDR3 loop reads CASSPLGHETQYF. CDR3 coding DNA: TGTGCCAGCAGTCCATTGGGGCACGAGACCCAGTACTTC.

This chain connects TRBV5-6 to TRBJ2-5; D not resolved. This CDR3 contains 13 residues. CDR1 SGHDT and CDR2 YYEEEE come from the germline V gene. V was trimmed by 3 bases and J by 3 bases, leaving 9 bases between them. The CDR3 region has the DNA TGTGCCAGCAGCTGGTCTAGGGAAGAGACCCAGTACTTC. The encoded protein is CASSWSREETQYF.

This clonotype occurred a few times. This sequence joins TRBV9 and TRBJ2-1; the D call may be TRBD1 or TRBD2 (5 bases each). The germline CDR1 and CDR2 sequences are SGDLS and YYNGEE. V lost 0 bases and J 6 bases, leaving 13 bases between the germline ends. The CDR3 is 15 residues long. The CDR3 loop is CASSVERVGTNEQFF. CDR3 in DNA: TGTGCCAGCAGCGTAGAAAGGGTTGGGACCAATGAGCAGTTCTTC.

This clonotype came up many times. The chain joins TRBV15 to TRBJ1-1, with D unclear. This CDR3 contains 13 residues. Germline V CDR1 and CDR2: LNHNV, YYDKDF (reference sequence). The ends were cut back, 4 bases at V and 1 base at J, with 7 bases in the middle. The CDR3 sequence is CATSTQANTEAFF. The CDR3 nucleotides are TGTGCCACCAGCACTCAGGCGAACACTGAAGCTTTCTTT.

This clonotype was seen only a few times. The gene calls are TRBV25-1 and TRBJ2-5; 9 bases fit TRBD2. This CDR3 comprises 15 residues. Germline trimming cut 4 bases from V and 5 bases from J; bases unmatched to any gene: 8. CDR1 is MGHDK and CDR2 is SYGVNS in the germline V gene. CDR3 nucleotides: TGTGCCAGCAGTGCAGGACTAGCGCGAGGGGAGACCCAGTACTTC. As protein: CASSAGLARGETQYF.

This clonotype appeared once. The chain links TRBV30 to TRBJ1-2, with a tentative D call TRBD1 (5 bases). V gave up 0 bases and J gave up 4 bases, with 15 bases separating them. Germline V gene sequence: CDR1 GTSNPN, CDR2 SVGIG (reference sequence). This CDR3 comprises 15 residues. CDR3 nucleotides: TGTGCCTGGAGTGTACAGGACGGAGGGTTCTATGGCTACACCTTC. As protein: CAWSVQDGGFYGYTF.

The chain uses TRBV6-5 and TRBJ2-5; 12 bases are shared with TRBD2. The CDR3 is 14 amino acids. Per the germline V gene, CDR1 is MNHEY and CDR2 is SVGAGI. V shed 6 bases and J 5 bases; nucleotides not matched to a gene: 4. The CDR3 DNA reads TGTGCCAGCAGGATGACTAGCGGGAGTGAGACCCAGTACTTC. It codes for CASRMTSGSETQYF.

The chain couples TRBV27 to TRBJ2-6; possible D gene TRBD1, 6 bases. Germline lookup yields CDR1 MNHEY and CDR2 SMNVEV (reference sequence). This CDR3 spans 17 amino acids. V was clipped by 7 bases and J by 1 base, with 17 bases between them. CDR3 in DNA: TGTGCCAGCACCCCGGGACATACTATATCTGGGGCCAACGTCCTGACTTTC. Translated, it gives CASTPGHTISGANVLTF.

V usage is TRBV10-3 and J usage is TRBJ2-3; 9 nucleotides line up with TRBD2. Germline CDR1 and CDR2: ENHRY and SYGVKD. V shed 2 bases, J shed 0 bases, and the junction held 6 bases outside the gene matches. The CDR3 length is 17 residues. The CDR3 nucleotides are TGTGCCATCAGTGAGGGCGGGAGGGGCCCTAGCACAGATACGCAGTATTTT. Residues: CAISEGGRGPSTDTQYF.

This rearrangement joins TRBV7-2 to TRBJ2-7; D call uncertain. TRBJ2-5 explains the end of the DNA better; the J call may be wrong. The CDR3 is made up of 12 amino acids. Germline V gene lookup returns CDR1 SGHTA and CDR2 FQGNSA. The CDR3 loop reads CASSSQRETQYF. The CDR3 coding sequence is TGTGCCAGCAGCTCCCAAAGGGAGACCCAGTACTTC.

The chain links TRBV7-9 to TRBJ2-5; D is uncertain. Per germline, CDR1 SEHNR and CDR2 FQNEAQ (reference sequence). Trimming left V 1 base short and J 0 bases short, with 6 bases between. This CDR3 has 14 residues. CDR3 DNA: TGTGCCAGCAGCTTAGTCGACTACCAAGAGACCCAGTACTTC. Its translation: CASSLVDYQETQYF.

The chain has TRBV10-3 and TRBJ2-1, with 14 bases identical to TRBD2. V lost 0 bases, J lost 9 bases, and 1 base stayed unmatched. CDR1 is ENHRY and CDR2 is SYGVKD in the germline V gene. This CDR3 comprises 15 residues. CDR3 DNA: TGTGCCATCAGTGAGTCGGGACTAGCGGGAGCTGAGCAGTTCTTC. This sequence encodes CAISESGLAGAEQFF.

This clonotype was detected only a few times. V gene TRBV20-1 combines with J gene TRBJ2-7; a weak D match, TRBD2 (6 bases). The CDR3 contains 13 residues. The germline V gene has CDR1 DFQATT and CDR2 SNEGSKA (reference sequence). The CDR3 region has the DNA TGCAGCGCCGCTTTGATGGGAGGCTACGAGCAGTACTTC. Translating it yields CSAALMGGYEQYF.

This clonotype was found many times. The chain uses TRBV4-2 and TRBJ1-1; possible D gene TRBD1, 5 bases. CDR1 LGHNA and CDR2 YNFKEQ come from the germline V gene. The CDR3 contains 13 residues. The germline V and J ends were trimmed by 7 bases and 0 bases, with 9 bases remaining between them. In DNA form, the CDR3 reads TGTGCCAGCACGACAGACCTGAACACTGAAGCTTTCTTT. Protein product: CASTTDLNTEAFF.

This clonotype appeared a few times. The chain links TRBV18 to TRBJ2-7; TRBD2 matches 14 bases. Germline values: CDR1 KGHSH, CDR2 LQKENI. Losses at the gene ends were 4 bases for V and 5 bases for J; bases not matched to a gene: 7. CDR3 size: 16 residues. The CDR3: CASSQGTSGSGNEQYF. In DNA form, the CDR3 reads TGTGCCAGCTCACAAGGGACTAGCGGGAGTGGGAACGAGCAGTACTTC.

The CDR3 bases are TGCGCCAGCAGCTTGGTCGGGGGACAGTGGAAACCCAAGGGAGCTTTCTTT. The encoded protein is CASSLVGGQWKPKGAFF. The chain uses TRBV5-1 and TRBJ1-1, with 7 bases matching TRBD1. V shed 0 bases, J shed 10 bases, and the junction held 18 bases outside the gene matches. Germline values: CDR1 SGHRS, CDR2 YFSETQ. This CDR3 spans 17 amino acids. The variable domain in full, completed from reference TRBV5-1 and TRBJ1-1, reads KAGVTQTPRYLIKTRGQQVTLSCSPISGHRSVSWYQQTPGQGLQFLFEYFSETQRNKGNFPGRFSGRQFSNSRSEMNVSTLELGDSALYLCASSLVGGQWKPKGAFFGQGTRLTVV.

V gene TRBV9 combines with J gene TRBJ1-2, with D maybe TRBD1 (6 bases). Germline V CDR1 and CDR2: SGDLS, YYNGEE. CDR3 size: 13 residues. Trimming pared 3 bases from V and 4 bases from J, leaving 10 bases between. The CDR3 spells CASSARGSYGYTF. The CDR3 DNA is TGTGCCAGCAGCGCCAGGGGTAGCTATGGCTACACCTTC.

The V and J genes are TRBV20-1 and TRBJ2-1, with 8 nucleotides matching TRBD2. J was trimmed by 3 bases and V by 3 bases; bases with no gene match: 13. CDR3 length equals 17 residues. Germline V CDR1 and CDR2: DFQATT, SNEGSKA (reference sequence). The CDR3 loop reads CSARAPGGPANYNEQFF. The CDR3 nucleotides read TGCAGTGCTAGGGCTCCGGGAGGGCCCGCCAACTACAATGAGCAGTTCTTC.